This paragraph covers one T cell receptor (beta chain) sequence. The antigen is unknown. The sample comes from a study of chemoradiotherapy in HPV16-positive cancers. Notes on the study in general: Candidate HPV-specific clones and E7-related TCR motifs grew in tumor during treatment. Better recurrence-free survival went with HPV-responsive T-cell expansion in HPV16-positive patients. The functional HPV-specific definition rests on just a couple of HPV16-positive patients.

TCRdb keeps only in-frame clones here, not all; method: immunoSEQ multiplex PCR. The sample has about 12,000 clones; roughly 86% are singletons. This CDR3 region has 13 residues. The V gene's germline CDR1 is LNHDA and CDR2 SQIVND (reference sequence). The V gene lost 6 bases and the J gene lost 3 bases, with 9 bases spanning the gap. The source material was blood, sampled from a patient who underwent chemoradiotherapy. The TCR sequence derives from a human donor with HPV-associated anogenital cancer. V and J are TRBV19 and TRBJ1-5, with no clear D. CDR3 DNA sequence: TGTGCCAGTAGCCCTGAAATCAATCAGCCCCAGCATTTT. As protein: CASSPEINQPQHF.